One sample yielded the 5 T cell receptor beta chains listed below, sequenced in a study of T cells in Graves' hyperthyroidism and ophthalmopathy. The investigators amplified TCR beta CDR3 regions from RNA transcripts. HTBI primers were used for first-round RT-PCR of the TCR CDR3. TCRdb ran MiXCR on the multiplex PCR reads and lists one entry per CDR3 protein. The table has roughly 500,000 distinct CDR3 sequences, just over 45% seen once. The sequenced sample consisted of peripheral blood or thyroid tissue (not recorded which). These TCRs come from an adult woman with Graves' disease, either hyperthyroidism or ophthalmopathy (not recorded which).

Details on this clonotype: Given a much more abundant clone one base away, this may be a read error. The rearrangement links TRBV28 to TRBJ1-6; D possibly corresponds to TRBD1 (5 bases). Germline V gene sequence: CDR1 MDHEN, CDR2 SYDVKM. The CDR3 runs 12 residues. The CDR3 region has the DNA TGTGTCACCCGACAGAGCAATTCACCCCTCCACTTT. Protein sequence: CVTRQSNSPLHF. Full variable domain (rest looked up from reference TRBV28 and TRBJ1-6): DVKVTQSSRYLVKRTGEKVFLECVQDMDHENMFWYRQDPGLGLRLIYFSYDVKMKEKGDIPEGYSVSREKKERFSLILESASTNQTSMYLCVTRQSNSPLHFGNGTRLTVT.

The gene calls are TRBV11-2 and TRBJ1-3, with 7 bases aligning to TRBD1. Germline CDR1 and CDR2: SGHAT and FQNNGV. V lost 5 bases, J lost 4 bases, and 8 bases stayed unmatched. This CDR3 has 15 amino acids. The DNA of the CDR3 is TGTGCCAGCAGCAATTCGGGACAGCCAGGAAACACCATATATTTT. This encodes CASSNSGQPGNTIYF. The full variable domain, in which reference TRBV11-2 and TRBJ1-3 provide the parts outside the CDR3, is EAGVAQSPRYKIIEKRQSVAFWCNPISGHATLYWYQQILGQGPKLLIQFQNNGVVDDSQLPKDRFSAERLKGVDSTLKIQPAKLEDSAVYLCASSNSGQPGNTIYFGEGSWLTVV.

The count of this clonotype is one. This CDR3 is CAIRGTGGGDTEAFF. Written as DNA, the CDR3 is TGTGCCATCAGGGGGACAGGGGGAGGGGACACTGAAGCTTTCTTT. The chain couples TRBV10-3 to TRBJ1-1; 11 nucleotides line up with TRBD1. Trimming cost V 6 bases and J 3 bases; bases outside gene matches: 6. Germline CDR1 is ENHRY and CDR2 is SYGVKD. This CDR3 spans 15 amino acids.

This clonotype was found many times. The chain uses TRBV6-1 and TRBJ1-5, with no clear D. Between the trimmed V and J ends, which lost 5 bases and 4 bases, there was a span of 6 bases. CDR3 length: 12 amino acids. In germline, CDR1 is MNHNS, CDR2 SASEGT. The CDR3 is CASSWTNQPQHF. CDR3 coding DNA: TGTGCCAGCAGTTGGACTAATCAGCCCCAGCATTTT.

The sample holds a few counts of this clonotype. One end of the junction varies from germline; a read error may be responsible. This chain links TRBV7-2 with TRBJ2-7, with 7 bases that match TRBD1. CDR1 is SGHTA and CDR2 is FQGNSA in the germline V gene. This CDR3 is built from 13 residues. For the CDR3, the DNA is TGCGCCAGCAGCTCGAACAGGGGCTACGAGCAGTACTTC. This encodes CASSSNRGYEQYF.